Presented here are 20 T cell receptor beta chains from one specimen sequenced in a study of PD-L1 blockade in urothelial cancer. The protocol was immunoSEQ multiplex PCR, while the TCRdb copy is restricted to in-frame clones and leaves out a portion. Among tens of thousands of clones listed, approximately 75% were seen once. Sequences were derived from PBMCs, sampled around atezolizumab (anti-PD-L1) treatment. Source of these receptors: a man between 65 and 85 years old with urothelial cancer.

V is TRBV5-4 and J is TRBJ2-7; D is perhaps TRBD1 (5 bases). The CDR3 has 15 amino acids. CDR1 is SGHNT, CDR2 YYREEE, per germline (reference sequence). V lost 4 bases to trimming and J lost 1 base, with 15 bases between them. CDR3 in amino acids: CASSPGKTVSYEQYF. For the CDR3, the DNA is TGTGCCAGCAGCCCCGGTAAGACAGTGTCCTACGAGCAGTACTTC.

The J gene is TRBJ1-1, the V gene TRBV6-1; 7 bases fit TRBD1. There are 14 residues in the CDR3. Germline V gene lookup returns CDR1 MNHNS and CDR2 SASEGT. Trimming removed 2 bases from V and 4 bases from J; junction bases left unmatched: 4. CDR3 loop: CASSETDRTTEAFF. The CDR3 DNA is TGTGCCAGCAGTGAAACGGACAGGACCACTGAAGCTTTCTTT.

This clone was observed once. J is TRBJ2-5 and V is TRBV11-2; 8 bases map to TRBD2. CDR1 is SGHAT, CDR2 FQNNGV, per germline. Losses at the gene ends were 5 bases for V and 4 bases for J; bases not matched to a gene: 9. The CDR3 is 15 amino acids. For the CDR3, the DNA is TGTGCCAGCAGCCGGGGGGCTCGGGAGGGAGAGACCCAGTACTTC. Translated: CASSRGAREGETQYF.

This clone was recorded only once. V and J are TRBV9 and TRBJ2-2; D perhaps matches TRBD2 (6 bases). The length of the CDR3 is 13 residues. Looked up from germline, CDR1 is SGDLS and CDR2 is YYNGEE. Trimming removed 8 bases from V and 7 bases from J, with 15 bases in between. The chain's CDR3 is CASCRDSGGELFF. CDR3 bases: TGTGCCAGTTGCCGGGACTCCGGCGGGGAGCTGTTTTTT.

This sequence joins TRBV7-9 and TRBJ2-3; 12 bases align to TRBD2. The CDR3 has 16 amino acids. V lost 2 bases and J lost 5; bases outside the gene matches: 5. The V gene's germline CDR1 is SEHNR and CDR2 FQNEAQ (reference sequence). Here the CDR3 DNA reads TGTGCCAGCAGCTTACGCACTAGCGGGAGGTTAGATACGCAGTATTTT. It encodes CASSLRTSGRLDTQYF.

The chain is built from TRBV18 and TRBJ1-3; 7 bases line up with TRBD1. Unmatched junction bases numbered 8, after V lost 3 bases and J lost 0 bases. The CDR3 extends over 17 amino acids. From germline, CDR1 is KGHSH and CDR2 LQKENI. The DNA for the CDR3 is TGTGCCAGCTCACCCAAGCCGGGACAGAGCTCTGGAAACACCATATATTTT. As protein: CASSPKPGQSSGNTIYF.

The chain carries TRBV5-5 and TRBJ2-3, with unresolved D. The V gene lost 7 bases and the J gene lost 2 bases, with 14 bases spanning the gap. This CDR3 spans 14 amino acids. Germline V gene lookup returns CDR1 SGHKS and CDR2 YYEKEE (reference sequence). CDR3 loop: CASRSPRSTDTQYF. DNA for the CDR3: TGTGCCAGCCGGAGTCCGAGATCCACAGATACGCAGTATTTT.

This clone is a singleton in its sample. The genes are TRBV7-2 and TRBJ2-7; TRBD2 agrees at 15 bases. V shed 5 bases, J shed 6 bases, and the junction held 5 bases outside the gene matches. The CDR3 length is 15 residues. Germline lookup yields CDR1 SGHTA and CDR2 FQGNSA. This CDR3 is CASSGLAGGYSEQYF. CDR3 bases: TGTGCCAGCAGCGGACTAGCGGGGGGGTATTCCGAGCAGTACTTC.

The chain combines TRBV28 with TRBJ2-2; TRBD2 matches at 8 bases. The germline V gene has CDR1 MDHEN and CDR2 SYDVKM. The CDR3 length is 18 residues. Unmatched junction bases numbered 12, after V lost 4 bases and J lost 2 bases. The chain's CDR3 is CASSSNFRLAINTGELFF. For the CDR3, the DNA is TGTGCCAGCAGTTCCAACTTCCGACTAGCGATTAACACCGGGGAGCTGTTTTTT.

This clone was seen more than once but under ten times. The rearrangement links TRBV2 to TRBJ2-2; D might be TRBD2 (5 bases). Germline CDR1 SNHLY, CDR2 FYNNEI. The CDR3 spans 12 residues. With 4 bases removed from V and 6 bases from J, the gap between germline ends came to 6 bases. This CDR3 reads CASSGSAGELFF. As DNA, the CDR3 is TGTGCCAGCAGTGGTAGCGCCGGGGAGCTGTTTTTT.

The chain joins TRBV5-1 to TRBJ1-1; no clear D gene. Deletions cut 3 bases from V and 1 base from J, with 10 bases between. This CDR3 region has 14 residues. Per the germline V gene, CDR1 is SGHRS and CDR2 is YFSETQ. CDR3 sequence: CASSSGLRNTEAFF. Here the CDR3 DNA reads TGCGCCAGCAGCTCCGGACTGAGGAACACTGAAGCTTTCTTT. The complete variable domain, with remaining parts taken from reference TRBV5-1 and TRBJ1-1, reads KAGVTQTPRYLIKTRGQQVTLSCSPISGHRSVSWYQQTPGQGLQFLFEYFSETQRNKGNFPGRFSGRQFSNSRSEMNVSTLELGDSALYLCASSSGLRNTEAFFGQGTRLTVV.

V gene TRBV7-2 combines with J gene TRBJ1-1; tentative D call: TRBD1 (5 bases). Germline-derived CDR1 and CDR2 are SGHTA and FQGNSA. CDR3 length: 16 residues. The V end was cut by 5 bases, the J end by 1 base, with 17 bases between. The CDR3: CASSARAGPQNTEAFF. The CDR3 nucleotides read TGTGCCAGCAGCGCAAGGGCGGGACCGCAGAACACTGAAGCTTTCTTT.

In DNA form, the CDR3 reads TGTGCCAGCAGCGTAGCTAGCGGGAGTAACAATGAGCAGTTCTTC. This translates into CASSVASGSNNEQFF. This chain joins TRBV9 and TRBJ2-1; 10 bases align to TRBD2. Germline CDR1 SGDLS, CDR2 YYNGEE. The CDR3 extends over 15 amino acids. With V trimmed by 0 bases and J by 5 bases, 2 bases remained unmatched.

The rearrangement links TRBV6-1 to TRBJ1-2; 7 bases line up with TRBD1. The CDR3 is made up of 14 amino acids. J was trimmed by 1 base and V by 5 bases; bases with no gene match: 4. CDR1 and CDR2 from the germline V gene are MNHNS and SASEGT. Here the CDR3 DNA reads TGTGCCAGCAGTCTGGGGACAGTTAACTATGGCTACACCTTC. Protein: CASSLGTVNYGYTF.

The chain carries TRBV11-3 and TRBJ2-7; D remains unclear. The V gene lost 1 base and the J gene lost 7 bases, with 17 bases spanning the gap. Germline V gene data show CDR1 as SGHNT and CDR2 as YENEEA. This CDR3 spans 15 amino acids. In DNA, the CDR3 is TGTGCCAGCAGCTTAGGGCCCTCCCCCTTGAAAGAGCAGTACTTC. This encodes CASSLGPSPLKEQYF.

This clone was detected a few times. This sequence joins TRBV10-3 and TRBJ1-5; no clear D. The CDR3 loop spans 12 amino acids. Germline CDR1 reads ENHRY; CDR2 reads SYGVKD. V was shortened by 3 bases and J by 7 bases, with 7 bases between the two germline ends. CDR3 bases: TGTGCCATCAGTGACGTGCGGCAGCCCCAGCATTTT. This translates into CAISDVRQPQHF.

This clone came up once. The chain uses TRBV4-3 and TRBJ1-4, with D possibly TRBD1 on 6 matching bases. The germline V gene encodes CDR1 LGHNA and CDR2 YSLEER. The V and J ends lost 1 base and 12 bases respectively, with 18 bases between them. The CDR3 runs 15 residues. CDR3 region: CASSQVRGARSQLFF. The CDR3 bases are TGCGCCAGCAGCCAAGTGCGGGGGGCCAGGAGTCAACTGTTTTTT.

The CDR3, as DNA: TGTGCCAGCAGAGGAGTGGGGCTGAACACTGAAGCTTTCTTT. Translated, it gives CASRGVGLNTEAFF. The gene calls are TRBV27 and TRBJ1-1, with a possible D match to TRBD1 (5 bases). This CDR3 is built from 14 residues. In germline, CDR1 is MNHEY, CDR2 SMNVEV (reference sequence). V gave up 6 bases and J gave up 0 bases, with 11 bases separating them.

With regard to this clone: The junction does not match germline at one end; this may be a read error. The CDR3 DNA is TGTGCCAGCAGTTTAGGGGGCCGTGCTAACTACGAGCAGTACTTC. It encodes CASSLGGRANYEQYF. The rearrangement uses TRBV11-2 and TRBJ2-7, with TRBD1 matching over 7 bases. CDR1 is SGHAT and CDR2 is FQNNGV in the germline V gene. This CDR3 is built from 15 residues.

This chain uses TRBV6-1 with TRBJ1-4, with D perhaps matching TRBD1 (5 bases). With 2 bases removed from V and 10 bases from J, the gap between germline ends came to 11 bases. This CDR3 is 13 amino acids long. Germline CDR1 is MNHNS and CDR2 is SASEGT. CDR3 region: CASSESGMGKLFF. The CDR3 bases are TGTGCCAGCAGTGAATCAGGGATGGGAAAACTGTTTTTT.